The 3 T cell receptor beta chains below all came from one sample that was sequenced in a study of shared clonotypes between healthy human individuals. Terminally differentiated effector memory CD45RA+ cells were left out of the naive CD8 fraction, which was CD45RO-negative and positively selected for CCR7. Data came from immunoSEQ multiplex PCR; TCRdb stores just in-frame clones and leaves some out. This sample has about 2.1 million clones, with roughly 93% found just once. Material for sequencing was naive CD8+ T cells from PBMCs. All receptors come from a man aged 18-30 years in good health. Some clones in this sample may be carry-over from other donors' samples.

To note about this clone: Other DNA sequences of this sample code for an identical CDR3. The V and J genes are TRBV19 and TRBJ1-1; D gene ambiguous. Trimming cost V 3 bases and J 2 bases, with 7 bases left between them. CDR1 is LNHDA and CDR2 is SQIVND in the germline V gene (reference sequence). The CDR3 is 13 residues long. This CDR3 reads CASSILVNTEAFF. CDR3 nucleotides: TGTGCCAGTAGTATCCTGGTAAACACTGAAGCTTTCTTT.

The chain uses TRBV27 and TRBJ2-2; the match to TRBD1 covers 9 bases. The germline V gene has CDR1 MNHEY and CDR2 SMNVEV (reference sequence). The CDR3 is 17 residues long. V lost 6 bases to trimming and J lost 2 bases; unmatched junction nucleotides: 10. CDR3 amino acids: CASRQGAKVLNTGELFF. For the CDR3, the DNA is TGTGCCAGCAGACAGGGGGCGAAAGTCCTTAACACCGGGGAGCTGTTTTTT.

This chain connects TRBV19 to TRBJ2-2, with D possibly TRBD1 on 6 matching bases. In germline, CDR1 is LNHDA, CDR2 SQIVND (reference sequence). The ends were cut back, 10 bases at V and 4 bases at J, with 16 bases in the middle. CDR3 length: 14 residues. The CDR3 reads CAIKGGSTTGELFF. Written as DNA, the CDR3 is TGTGCCATCAAAGGGGGATCTACCACCGGGGAGCTGTTTTTT.